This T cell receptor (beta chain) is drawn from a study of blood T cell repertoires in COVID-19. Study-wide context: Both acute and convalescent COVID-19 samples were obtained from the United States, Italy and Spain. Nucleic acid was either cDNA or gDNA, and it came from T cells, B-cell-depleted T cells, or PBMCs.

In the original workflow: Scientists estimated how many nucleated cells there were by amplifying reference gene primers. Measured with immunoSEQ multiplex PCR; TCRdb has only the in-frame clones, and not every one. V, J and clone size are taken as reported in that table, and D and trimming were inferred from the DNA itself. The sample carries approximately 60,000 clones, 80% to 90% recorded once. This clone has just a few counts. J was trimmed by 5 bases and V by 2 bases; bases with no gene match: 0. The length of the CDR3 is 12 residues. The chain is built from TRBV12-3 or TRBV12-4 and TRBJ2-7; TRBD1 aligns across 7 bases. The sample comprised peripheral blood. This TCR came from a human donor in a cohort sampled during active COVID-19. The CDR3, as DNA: TGTGCCAGCAGTTTAACAGGGGACGAGCAGTACTTC. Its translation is CASSLTGDEQYF.